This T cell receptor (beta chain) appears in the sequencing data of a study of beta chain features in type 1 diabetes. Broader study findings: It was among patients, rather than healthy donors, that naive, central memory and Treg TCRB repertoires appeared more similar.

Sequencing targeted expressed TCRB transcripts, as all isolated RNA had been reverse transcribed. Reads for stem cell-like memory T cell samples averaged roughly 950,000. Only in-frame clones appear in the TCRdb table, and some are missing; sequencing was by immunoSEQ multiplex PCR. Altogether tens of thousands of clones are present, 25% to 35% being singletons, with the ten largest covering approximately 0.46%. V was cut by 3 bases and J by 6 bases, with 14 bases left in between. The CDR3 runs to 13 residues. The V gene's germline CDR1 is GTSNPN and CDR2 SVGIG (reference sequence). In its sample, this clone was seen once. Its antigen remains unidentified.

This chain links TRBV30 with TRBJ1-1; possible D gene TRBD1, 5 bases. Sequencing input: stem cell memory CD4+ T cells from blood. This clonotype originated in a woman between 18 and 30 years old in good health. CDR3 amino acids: CAWRVVGAAEAFF. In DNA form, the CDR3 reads TGTGCCTGGAGGGTCGTTGGGGCGGCTGAAGCTTTCTTT.